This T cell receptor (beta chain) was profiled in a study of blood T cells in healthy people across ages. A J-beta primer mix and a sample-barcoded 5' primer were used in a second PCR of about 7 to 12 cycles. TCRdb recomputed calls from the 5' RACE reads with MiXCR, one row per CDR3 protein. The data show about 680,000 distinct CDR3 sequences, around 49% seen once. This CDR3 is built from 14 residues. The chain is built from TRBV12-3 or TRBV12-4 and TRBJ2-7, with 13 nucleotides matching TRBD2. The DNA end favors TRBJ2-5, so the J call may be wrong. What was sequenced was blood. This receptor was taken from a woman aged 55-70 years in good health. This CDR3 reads CASRGLAGVETQYF. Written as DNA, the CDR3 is TGTGCCAGCAGAGGACTAGCGGGGGTCGAGACCCAGTACTTC.